The next 7 T cell receptor beta chains were all read from a single sample in a study of T cell changes during pregnancy in multiple sclerosis. Generated by immunoSEQ multiplex PCR, the TCRdb table keeps only in-frame clones and is missing some. The sample lists 45,000 to 55,000 clones; 80% to 95% were seen once. The sequencing used peripheral blood, collected after pregnancy. These TCRs come from a female donor with multiple sclerosis, enrolled in a pregnancy study.

This clone was detected only once. The chain uses TRBV5-6 and TRBJ1-5, with D perhaps TRBD1 (5 bases). Germline lookup yields CDR1 SGHDT and CDR2 YYEEEE. V was pared by 1 base and J by 3 bases, with 11 bases between. The CDR3 spans 15 residues. The CDR3 nucleotides are TGTGCCAGCAGCTTGAGAGGACATTCCAATCAGCCCCAGCATTTT. This translates into CASSLRGHSNQPQHF.

This clone was counted once. The V gene is TRBV15, the J gene TRBJ2-2; D unclear. CDR1 is LNHNV and CDR2 is YYDKDF in the germline V gene (reference sequence). The V end was cut by 8 bases, the J end by 1 base, with 8 bases between. The CDR3 totals 13 residues. For the CDR3, the DNA is TGTGCCACCCGGCGAGGGAACACCGGGGAGCTGTTTTTT. This encodes CATRRGNTGELFF.

The genes are TRBV15 and TRBJ1-5; 9 nucleotides match TRBD1. The CDR3 spans 17 residues. The germline gives CDR1 LNHNV, CDR2 YYDKDF (reference sequence). The V gene end was trimmed by 3 bases and the J gene end by 0 bases; junction bases not matched to a gene: 6. CDR3 sequence: CATSSPDRGNSNQPQHF. In DNA form, the CDR3 reads TGTGCCACCAGCAGCCCGGACAGGGGTAATAGCAATCAGCCCCAGCATTTT.

The rearrangement joins TRBV7-6 to TRBJ2-5; 9 nucleotides match TRBD1. The CDR3 consists of 15 residues. V dropped 4 bases and J dropped 2; count of bases not matched to a gene: 5. The germline CDR1 and CDR2 sequences are SGHVS and FNYEAQ. The CDR3 sequence is CASSSPDRGQETQYF. CDR3 nucleotide sequence: TGTGCCAGCAGCTCGCCCGACAGGGGGCAAGAGACCCAGTACTTC.

The chain links TRBV5-1 to TRBJ2-2; possible D gene TRBD1, 5 bases. Germline CDR1 SGHRS, CDR2 YFSETQ. Deletions cut 0 bases from V and 4 bases from J, with 10 bases between. The CDR3 consists of 15 residues. This CDR3 reads CASSLVGDGTGELFF. DNA for the CDR3: TGCGCCAGCAGCTTGGTAGGGGATGGCACCGGGGAGCTGTTTTTT.

This clone has just a few counts. V gene TRBV7-3 combines with J gene TRBJ2-7; TRBD1 agrees at 8 bases. With V trimmed by 5 bases and J by 6 bases, 9 bases remained unmatched. From germline, CDR1 is SGHTA and CDR2 FQGTGA. The CDR3 totals 14 residues. CDR3 sequence (DNA): TGTGCCAGCAGCCCGCAGGGGGCGAAGGGCGAGCAGTACTTC. Translated: CASSPQGAKGEQYF.

The CDR3 loop reads CASSLVEGDQPQHF. CDR3 bases: TGTGCCAGCAGCTTAGTTGAGGGAGATCAGCCCCAGCATTTT. The chain links TRBV11-3 to TRBJ1-5; no clear D gene. CDR3 length equals 14 residues. Germline CDR1 reads SGHNT; CDR2 reads YENEEA. The V end lost 1 base, the J end lost 5 bases, and 9 bases lay between the germline ends.